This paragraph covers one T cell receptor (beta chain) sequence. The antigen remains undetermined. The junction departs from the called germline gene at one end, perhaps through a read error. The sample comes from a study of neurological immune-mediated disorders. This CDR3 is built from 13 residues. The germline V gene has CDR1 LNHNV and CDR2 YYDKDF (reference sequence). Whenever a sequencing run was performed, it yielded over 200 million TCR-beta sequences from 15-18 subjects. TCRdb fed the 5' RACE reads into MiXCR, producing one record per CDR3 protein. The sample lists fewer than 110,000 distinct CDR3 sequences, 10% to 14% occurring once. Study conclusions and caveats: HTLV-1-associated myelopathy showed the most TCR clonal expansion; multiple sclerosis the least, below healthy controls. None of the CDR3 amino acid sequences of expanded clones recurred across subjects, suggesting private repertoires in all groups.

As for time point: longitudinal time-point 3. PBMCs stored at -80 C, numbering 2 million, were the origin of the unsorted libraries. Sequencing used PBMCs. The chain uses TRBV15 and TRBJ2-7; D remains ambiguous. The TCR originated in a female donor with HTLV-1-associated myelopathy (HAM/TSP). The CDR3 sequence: CATSSLDRYEQYF. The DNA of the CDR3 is TGTGCTACCAGCAGTCTAGATCGCTACGAGCAGTACTTC. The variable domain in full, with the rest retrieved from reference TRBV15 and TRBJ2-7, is DAMVIQNPRYQVTQFGKPVTLSCSQTLNHNVMYWYQQKSSQAPKLLFHYYDKDFNNEADTPDNFQSRRPNTSFCFLDIRSPGLGDTAMYLCATSSLDRYEQYFGPGTRLTVT.